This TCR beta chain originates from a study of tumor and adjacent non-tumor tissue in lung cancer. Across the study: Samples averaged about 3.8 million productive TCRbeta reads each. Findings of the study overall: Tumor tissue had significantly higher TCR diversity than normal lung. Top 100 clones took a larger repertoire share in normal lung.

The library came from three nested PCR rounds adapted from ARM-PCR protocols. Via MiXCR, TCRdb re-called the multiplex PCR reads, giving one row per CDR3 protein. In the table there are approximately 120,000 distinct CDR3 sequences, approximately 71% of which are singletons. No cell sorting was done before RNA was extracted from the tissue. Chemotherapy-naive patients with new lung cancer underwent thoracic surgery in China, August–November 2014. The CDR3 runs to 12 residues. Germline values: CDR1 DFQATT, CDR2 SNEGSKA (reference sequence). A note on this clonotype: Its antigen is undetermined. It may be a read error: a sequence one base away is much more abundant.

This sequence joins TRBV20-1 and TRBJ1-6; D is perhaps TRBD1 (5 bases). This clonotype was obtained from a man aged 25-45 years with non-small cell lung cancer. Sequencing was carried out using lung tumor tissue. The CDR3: CTAREGVNRLHF. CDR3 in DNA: TGCACTGCTAGAGAAGGGGTGAACCGCCTCCACTTT.